This record concerns one T cell receptor beta chain sequence. Its antigen is as yet unknown. Data came from immunoSEQ multiplex PCR; TCRdb stores just in-frame clones and leaves some out. This sample has 50,000 to 70,000 clones; 90% to 95% occur once, and the top ten carry approximately 20%. The data originate from a study of T cells in localized non-small cell lung cancer. Study-level findings and limits: It was uninvolved adjacent lung that showed the highest T cell clonality, exceeding tumor. Appearances in adjacent lung were noted for a median 57 of the top 100 tumor clones. Higher T cell density in the blood was associated with longer overall survival, whereas higher adjacent-lung clonality associated with shorter survival.

Germline V lookup: CDR1 LGHNT, CDR2 FRNRAP. The CDR3 is made up of 15 amino acids. The V gene lost 6 bases and the J gene lost 6 bases, with 21 bases spanning the gap. The source was peripheral blood, collected before any cancer treatment. This rearrangement joins TRBV12-5 to TRBJ2-7; no reliable D call. The source of this sequence is a man aged 40 to 69 with stage I lung adenocarcinoma. The CDR3 bases are TGTGCTAGTGGCCTTACCGTACCCGTGGTTTGCGAGCAGTACTTC. Amino acids: CASGLTVPVVCEQYF.